This T cell receptor beta chain was obtained from a study of T-cell reconstitution after alpha-beta-depleted transplantation in children. V lost 6 bases, J lost 7 bases, and 7 bases stayed unmatched. The germline V gene has CDR1 DFQATT and CDR2 SNEGSKA (reference sequence). The CDR3 covers 13 residues. Using unique molecular identifiers, the investigators prepared the TCRbeta library. TCRdb independently ran MiXCR on the PCR reads; one entry per CDR3 protein. The sample lists some 600,000 distinct CDR3 sequences, 16% occurring once. Material: PBMCs from the stem cell graft donor, obtained from the stem cell graft. The receptor was derived from a human donor who donated a stem cell graft to a child with acute myeloid leukemia. This chain links TRBV20-1 with TRBJ2-2; the match to TRBD1 covers 8 bases. CDR3 sequence (DNA): TGCAGTGCCGCCCCCGGGACAGGCGGGGAGCTGTTTTTT. This gives the protein CSAAPGTGGELFF.